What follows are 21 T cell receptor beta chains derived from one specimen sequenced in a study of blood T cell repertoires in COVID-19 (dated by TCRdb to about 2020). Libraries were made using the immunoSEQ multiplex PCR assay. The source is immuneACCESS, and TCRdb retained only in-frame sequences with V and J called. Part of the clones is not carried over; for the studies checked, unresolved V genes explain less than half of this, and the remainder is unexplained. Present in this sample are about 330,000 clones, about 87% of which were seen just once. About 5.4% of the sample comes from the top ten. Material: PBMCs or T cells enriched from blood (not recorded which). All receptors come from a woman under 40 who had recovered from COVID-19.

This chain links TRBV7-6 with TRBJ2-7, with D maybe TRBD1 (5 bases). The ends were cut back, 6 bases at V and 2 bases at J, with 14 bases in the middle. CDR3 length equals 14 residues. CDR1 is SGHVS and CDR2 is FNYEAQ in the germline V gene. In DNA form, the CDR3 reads TGTGCCAGCAGTTTCACAGGCCAGGCCTACGAGCAGTACTTC. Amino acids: CASSFTGQAYEQYF.

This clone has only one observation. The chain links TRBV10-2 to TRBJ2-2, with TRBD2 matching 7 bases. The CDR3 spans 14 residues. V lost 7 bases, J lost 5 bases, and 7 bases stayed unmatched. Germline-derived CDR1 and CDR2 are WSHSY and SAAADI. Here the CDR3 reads CASTLGGETGELFF. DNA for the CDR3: TGCGCCAGCACCTTGGGGGGGGAGACCGGGGAGCTGTTTTTT.

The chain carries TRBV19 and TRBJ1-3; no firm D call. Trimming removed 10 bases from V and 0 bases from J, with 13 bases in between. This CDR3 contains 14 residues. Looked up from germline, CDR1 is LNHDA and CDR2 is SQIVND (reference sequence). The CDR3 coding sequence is TGTGCCACCCTTGGGCCCTTCTCTGGAAACACCATATATTTT. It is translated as CATLGPFSGNTIYF.

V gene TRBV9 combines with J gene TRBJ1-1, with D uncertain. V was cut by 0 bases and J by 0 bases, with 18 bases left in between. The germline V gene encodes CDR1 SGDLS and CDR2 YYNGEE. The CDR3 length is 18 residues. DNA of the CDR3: TGTGCCAGCAGCGTAGGACTTATCAATCCCTTCATGAACACTGAAGCTTTCTTT. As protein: CASSVGLINPFMNTEAFF.

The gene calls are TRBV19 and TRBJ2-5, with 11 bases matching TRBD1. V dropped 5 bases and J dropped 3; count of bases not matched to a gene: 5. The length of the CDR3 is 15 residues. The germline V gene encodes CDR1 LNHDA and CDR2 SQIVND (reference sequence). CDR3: CASSLPGQGEETQYF. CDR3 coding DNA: TGTGCCAGTAGTTTACCGGGACAGGGGGAAGAGACCCAGTACTTC.

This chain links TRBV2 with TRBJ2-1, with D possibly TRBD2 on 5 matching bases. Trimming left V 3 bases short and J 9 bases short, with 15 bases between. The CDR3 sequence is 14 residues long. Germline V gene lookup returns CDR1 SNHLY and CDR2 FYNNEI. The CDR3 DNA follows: TGTGCCAGCAGTGACCCTAGCAACGTAGGTGAGCAGTTCTTC. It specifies CASSDPSNVGEQFF.

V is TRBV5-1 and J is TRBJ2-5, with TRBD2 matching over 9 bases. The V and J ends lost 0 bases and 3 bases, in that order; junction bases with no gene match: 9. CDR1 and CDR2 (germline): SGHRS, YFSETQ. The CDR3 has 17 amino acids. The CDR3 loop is CASSLVSGGGAKETQYF. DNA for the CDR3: TGCGCCAGCAGCTTGGTCTCCGGCGGGGGGGCGAAAGAGACCCAGTACTTC.

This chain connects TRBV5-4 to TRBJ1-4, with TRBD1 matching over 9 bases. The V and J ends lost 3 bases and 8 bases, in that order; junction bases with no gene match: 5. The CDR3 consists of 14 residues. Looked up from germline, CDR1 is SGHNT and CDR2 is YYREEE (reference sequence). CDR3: CASSSRTGEEKLFF. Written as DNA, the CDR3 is TGTGCCAGCAGCTCCCGGACAGGGGAGGAAAAACTGTTTTTT.

CDR3 loop: CASSRGLERDTQYF. CDR3 nucleotide sequence: TGTGCCAGCAGCCGCGGGCTAGAACGCGATACGCAGTATTTT. The rearrangement joins TRBV7-2 to TRBJ2-3; tentatively, D is TRBD2 (5 bases). The CDR3 sequence is 14 residues long. The germline CDR1 and CDR2 sequences are SGHTA and FQGNSA. Trimming took 5 bases from V and 6 from J, leaving 15 bases between them.

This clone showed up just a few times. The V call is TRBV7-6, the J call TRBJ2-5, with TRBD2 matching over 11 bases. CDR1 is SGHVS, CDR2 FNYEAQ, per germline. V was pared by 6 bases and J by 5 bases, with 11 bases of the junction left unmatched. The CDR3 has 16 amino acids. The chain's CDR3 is CASSRNSGGDGETQYF. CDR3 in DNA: TGTGCCAGCAGTCGGAATAGCGGGGGGGATGGGGAGACCCAGTACTTC.

This chain's CDR3 is CASSSNGGGNYGYTF. The CDR3 nucleotides are TGTGCCAGCAGCTCGAATGGGGGGGGTAACTATGGCTACACCTTC. This sequence joins TRBV7-2 and TRBJ1-2; tentatively, D is TRBD1 (5 bases). V lost 4 bases and J lost 1, with 13 bases in between. The CDR3 covers 15 residues. The germline V gene has CDR1 SGHTA and CDR2 FQGNSA.

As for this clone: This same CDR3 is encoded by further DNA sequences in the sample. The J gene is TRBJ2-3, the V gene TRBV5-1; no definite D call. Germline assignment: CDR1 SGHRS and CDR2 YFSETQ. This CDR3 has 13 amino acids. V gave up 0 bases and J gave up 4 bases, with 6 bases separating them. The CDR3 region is CASSLEGADTQYF. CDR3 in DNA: TGCGCCAGCAGCTTGGAAGGAGCAGATACGCAGTATTTT.

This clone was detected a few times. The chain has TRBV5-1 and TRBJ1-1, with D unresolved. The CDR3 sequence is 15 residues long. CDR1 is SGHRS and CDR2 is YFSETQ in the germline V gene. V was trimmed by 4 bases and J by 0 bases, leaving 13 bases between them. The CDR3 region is CASSGTDLMNTEAFF. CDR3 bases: TGCGCCAGCAGCGGCACAGATCTAATGAACACTGAAGCTTTCTTT. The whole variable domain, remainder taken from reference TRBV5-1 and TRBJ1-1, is KAGVTQTPRYLIKTRGQQVTLSCSPISGHRSVSWYQQTPGQGLQFLFEYFSETQRNKGNFPGRFSGRQFSNSRSEMNVSTLELGDSALYLCASSGTDLMNTEAFFGQGTRLTVV.

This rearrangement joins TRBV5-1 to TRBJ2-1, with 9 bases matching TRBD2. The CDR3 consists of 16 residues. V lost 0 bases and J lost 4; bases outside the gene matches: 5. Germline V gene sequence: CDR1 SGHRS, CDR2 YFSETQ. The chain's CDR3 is CASSLAGGGVYNEQFF. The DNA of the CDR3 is TGCGCCAGCAGCTTGGCGGGCGGGGGGGTATACAATGAGCAGTTCTTC.

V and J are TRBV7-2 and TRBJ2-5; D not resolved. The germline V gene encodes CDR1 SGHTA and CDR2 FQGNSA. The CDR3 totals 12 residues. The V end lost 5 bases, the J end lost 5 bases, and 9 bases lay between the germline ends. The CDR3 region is CASSPRRETQYF. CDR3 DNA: TGTGCCAGCAGCCCTCGGCGGGAGACCCAGTACTTC.

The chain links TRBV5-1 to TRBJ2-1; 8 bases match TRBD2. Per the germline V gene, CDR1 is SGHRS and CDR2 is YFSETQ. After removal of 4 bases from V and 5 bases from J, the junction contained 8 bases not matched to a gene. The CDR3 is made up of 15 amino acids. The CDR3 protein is CASSPGVAGNNEQFF. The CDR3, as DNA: TGCGCCAGCAGCCCCGGGGTAGCGGGGAACAATGAGCAGTTCTTC.

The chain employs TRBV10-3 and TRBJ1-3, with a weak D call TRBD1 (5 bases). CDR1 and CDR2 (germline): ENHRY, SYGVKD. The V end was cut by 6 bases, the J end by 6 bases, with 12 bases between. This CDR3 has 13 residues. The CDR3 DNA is TGTGCCATCAGGGAGGGAGGGGAAAACACCATATATTTT. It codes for CAIREGGENTIYF.

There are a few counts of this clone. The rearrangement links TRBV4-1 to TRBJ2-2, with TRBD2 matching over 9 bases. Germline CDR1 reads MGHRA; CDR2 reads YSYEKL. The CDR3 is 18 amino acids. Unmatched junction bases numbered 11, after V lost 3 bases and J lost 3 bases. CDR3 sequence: CASSQALLAGAHTGELFF. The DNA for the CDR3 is TGCGCCAGCAGCCAGGCTCTTTTAGCGGGGGCCCACACCGGGGAGCTGTTTTTT.

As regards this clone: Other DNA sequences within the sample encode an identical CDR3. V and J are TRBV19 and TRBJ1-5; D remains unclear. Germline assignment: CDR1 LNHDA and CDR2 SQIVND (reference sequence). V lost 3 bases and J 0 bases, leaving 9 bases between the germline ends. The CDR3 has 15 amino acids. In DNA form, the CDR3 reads TGTGCCAGTAGTATTGCAGGTTATAGCAATCAGCCCCAGCATTTT. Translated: CASSIAGYSNQPQHF.

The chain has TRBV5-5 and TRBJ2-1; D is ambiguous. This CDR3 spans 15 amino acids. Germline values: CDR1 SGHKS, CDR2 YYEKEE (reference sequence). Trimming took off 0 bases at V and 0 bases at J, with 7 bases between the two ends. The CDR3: CASSLVLSSYNEQFF. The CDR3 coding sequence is TGTGCCAGCAGCTTGGTACTGAGCTCCTACAATGAGCAGTTCTTC.

The CDR3 nucleotides read TGTGCCATCAGTGGTCAGGGATCCGGATCCTATAATTCACCCCTCCACTTT. It yields the protein CAISGQGSGSYNSPLHF. The rearrangement joins TRBV10-3 to TRBJ1-6; tentative D call: TRBD1 (5 bases). Trimming took off 4 bases at V and 1 base at J, with 14 bases between the two ends. The germline gives CDR1 ENHRY, CDR2 SYGVKD. The CDR3 has 17 amino acids.